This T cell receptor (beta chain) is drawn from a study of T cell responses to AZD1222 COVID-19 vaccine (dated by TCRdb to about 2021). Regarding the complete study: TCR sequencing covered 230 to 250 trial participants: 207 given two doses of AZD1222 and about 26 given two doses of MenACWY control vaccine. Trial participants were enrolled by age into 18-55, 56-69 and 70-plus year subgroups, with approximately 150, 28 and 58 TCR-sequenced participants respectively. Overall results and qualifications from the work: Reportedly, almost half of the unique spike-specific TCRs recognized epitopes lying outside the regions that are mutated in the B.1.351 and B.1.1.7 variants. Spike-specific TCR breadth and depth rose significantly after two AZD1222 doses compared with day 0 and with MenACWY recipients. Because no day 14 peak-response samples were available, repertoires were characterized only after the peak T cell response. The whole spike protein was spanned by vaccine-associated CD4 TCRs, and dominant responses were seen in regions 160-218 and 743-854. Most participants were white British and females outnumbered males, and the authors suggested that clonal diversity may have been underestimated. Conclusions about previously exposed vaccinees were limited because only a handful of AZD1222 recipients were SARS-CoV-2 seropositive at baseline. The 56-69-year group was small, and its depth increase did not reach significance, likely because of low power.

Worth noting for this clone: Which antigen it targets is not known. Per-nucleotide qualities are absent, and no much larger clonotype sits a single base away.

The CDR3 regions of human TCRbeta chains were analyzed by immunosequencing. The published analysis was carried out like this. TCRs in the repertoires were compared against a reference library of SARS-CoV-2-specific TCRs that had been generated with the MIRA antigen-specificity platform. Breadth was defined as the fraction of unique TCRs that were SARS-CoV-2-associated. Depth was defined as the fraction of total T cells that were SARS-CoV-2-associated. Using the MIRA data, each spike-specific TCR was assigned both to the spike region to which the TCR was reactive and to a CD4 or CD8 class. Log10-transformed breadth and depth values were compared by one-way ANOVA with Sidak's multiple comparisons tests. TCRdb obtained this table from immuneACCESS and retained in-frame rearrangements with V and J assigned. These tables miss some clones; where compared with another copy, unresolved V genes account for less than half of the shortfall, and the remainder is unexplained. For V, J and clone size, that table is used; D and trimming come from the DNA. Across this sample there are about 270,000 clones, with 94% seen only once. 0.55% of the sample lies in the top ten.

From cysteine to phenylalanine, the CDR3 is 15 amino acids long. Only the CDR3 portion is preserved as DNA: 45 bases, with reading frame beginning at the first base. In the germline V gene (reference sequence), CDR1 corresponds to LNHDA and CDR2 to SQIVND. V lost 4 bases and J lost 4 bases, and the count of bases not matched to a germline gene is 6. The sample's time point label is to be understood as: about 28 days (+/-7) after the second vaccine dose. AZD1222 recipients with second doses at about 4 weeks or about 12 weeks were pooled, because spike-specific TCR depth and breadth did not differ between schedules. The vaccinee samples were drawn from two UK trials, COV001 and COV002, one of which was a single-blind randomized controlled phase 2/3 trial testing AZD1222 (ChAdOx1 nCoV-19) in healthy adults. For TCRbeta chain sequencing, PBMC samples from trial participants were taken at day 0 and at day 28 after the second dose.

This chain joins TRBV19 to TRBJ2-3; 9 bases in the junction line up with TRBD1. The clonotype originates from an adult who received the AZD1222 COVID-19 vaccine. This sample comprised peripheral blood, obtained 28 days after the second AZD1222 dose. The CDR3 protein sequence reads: CASSNPGQGSDTQYF. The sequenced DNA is TGTGCCAGTAGTAATCCGGGACAGGGCTCAGATACGCAGTATTTT.